This paragraph reports one T cell receptor beta chain. Its antigen is unidentified. The data are from a study of T cell repertoires in cytomegalovirus infection. Study in general: CMV epitopes, recently identified HLA-C-restricted and well-studied HLA-B-restricted, were used. Public TCR beta signatures provided an indication of both CMV infection and a matching HLA type. Study outcomes and limitations: Dominating the ex vivo response were TCR beta clonotypes that were CMV-specific and HLA-C-restricted.

TCRdb itself ran the reads through MiXCR, one entry per CDR3 protein. The sample holds some 800,000 distinct CDR3 sequences, approximately 30% seen once. This CDR3 comprises 11 residues. Per the germline V gene, CDR1 is DFQATT and CDR2 is SNEGSKA (reference sequence). V was shortened by 5 bases and J by 6 bases, with 10 bases between the two germline ends. Sequenced material: cultured CD8+ T cells from PBMCs, taken from culture after CMV antigen stimulation. This sequence originates from a human donor in good health (CMV status not recorded). Some clones in this sample may be carry-over from other donors' samples. V is TRBV20-1 and J is TRBJ1-2; D ambiguous. CDR3 nucleotides: TGCAGTGCTCCCCCGGAAGATGGCTACACCTTC. This translates into CSAPPEDGYTF.